Below, 5 T cell receptor beta chains from the same sample are listed, as sequenced in a study of regulatory T cells in long-lasting Graves disease. Arm-PCR with iRepertoire HTBI primers amplified the CDR3 regions for these TCR beta libraries. TCRdb re-called the multiplex PCR reads with MiXCR, one entry per CDR3 protein. Of roughly 450,000 distinct CDR3 sequences in the sample, less than 25% were seen once. As to time point: persistent/refractory GD, antithyroid drugs over 5 years with positive TRAb. Scientists built the TCR library using RNA that was extracted from PBMCs. Sequenced here: peripheral blood mononuclear cells (PBMCs), sampled when the disease was refractory, from a patient treated with antithyroid drugs. The receptors shown here come from a female donor with Graves disease.

This clonotype has only a few counts. The chain carries TRBV28 and TRBJ2-1; D possibly corresponds to TRBD2 (6 bases). The CDR3 is 15 residues long. The germline V gene has CDR1 MDHEN and CDR2 SYDVKM. Trimming shortened V by 5 bases and J by 10 bases, and 21 bases separated the two germline ends. The CDR3 bases are TGTGCCAGCAGTCGTAGCGGACTGACTAAGGAGGAGCAGTTCTTC. Translation: CASSRSGLTKEEQFF.

CDR3 amino acids: CASSEVLGYNEQFF. As DNA, the CDR3 is TGTGCCAGCAGTGAGGTCCTGGGATACAATGAGCAGTTCTTC. The chain uses TRBV25-1 and TRBJ2-1, with unresolved D. Germline V gives CDR1 MGHDK, CDR2 SYGVNS. The CDR3 has 14 residues. Trimming removed 3 bases at V and 4 bases at J, with 10 bases between.

The table lists this clonotype with a few counts. The rearrangement joins TRBV7-9 to TRBJ1-2; D not certain. Germline V gene data show CDR1 as SEHNR and CDR2 as FQNEAQ (reference sequence). The CDR3 runs to 17 residues. The V end lost 0 bases, the J end lost 7 bases, and 21 bases lay between the germline ends. CDR3 sequence: CASSLAMMPGIRGGYTF. CDR3 sequence (DNA): TGTGCCAGCAGCTTAGCGATGATGCCAGGAATTCGGGGTGGCTACACCTTC.

This clonotype was recorded at least ten times. The chain has TRBV6-2 or TRBV6-3 and TRBJ1-2; no definite D call. V shed 0 bases and J shed 4 bases, with 12 bases lying between them. Germline V lookup: CDR1 MNHEY, CDR2 SVGEGT. This CDR3 is 15 amino acids long. CDR3 bases: TGTGCCAGCAGTTACTCTCTTACGGGCAGCTATGGCTACACCTTC. Translated, it gives CASSYSLTGSYGYTF.

V is TRBV6-1 and J is TRBJ2-7; a weak D match, TRBD1 (5 bases). The V end lost 10 bases, the J end lost 7 bases, and 20 bases lay between the germline ends. This CDR3 is built from 13 residues. The germline CDR1 and CDR2 sequences are MNHNS and SASEGT. The chain's CDR3 is CATGAQGGWEQYF. The CDR3 nucleotides read TGTGCCACCGGCGCGCAGGGTGGTTGGGAGCAGTACTTC.